These T cell receptor beta chains were read from a single sample in a study of Graves' ophthalmopathy and Graves' hyperthyroidism. TCRdb redid the calling of the multiplex PCR reads with MiXCR, one entry per CDR3 protein. The table includes approximately 460,000 distinct CDR3 sequences, about an eighth detected once. What was sequenced was blood. The origin of the receptors is a woman in her 30s with Graves' ophthalmopathy. Both conserved end residues are part of each CDR3. A D gene is named only where the DNA matches it firmly. Size is stated for part of the rows, as once, few or many counts, or as a class when the clone is expanded.

J gene: TRBJ1-2
clone size: many
D gene: NA
V gene: TRBV27
CDR3 protein: CASSFQGMIDGYTF
CDR3 DNA: TGTGCCAGCAGTTTTCAGGGAATGATTGATGGCTACACCTTC

J gene: TRBJ2-7
clone size: many
D gene: NA
V gene: TRBV28
CDR3 protein: CASSFSDRFGEQYF
CDR3 DNA: TGTGCCAGCAGTTTTTCTGACAGGTTTGGCGAGCAGTACTTC

J gene: TRBJ1-2
clone size: many
D gene: NA
V gene: TRBV3-1
CDR3 protein: CASSSERGYTF
CDR3 DNA: TGTGCCAGCAGCTCGGAGCGTGGCTACACCTTC

J gene: TRBJ1-5
clone size: many
D gene: NA
V gene: TRBV28
CDR3 protein: CASSRLELWQPQHF
CDR3 DNA: TGTGCCAGCAGTCGACTAGAACTCTGGCAGCCCCAGCATTTT

J gene: TRBJ1-3
clone size: many
D gene: NA
V gene: TRBV28
CDR3 protein: CASSFRGNSGNTIYF
CDR3 DNA: TGTGCCAGCAGTTTTCGGGGGAACTCTGGAAACACCATATATTTT

J gene: TRBJ1-3
clone size: many
D gene: NA
V gene: TRBV30
CDR3 protein: CAWSKGRITGNTIYF
CDR3 DNA: TGTGCCTGGAGTAAAGGGAGAATCACTGGAAACACCATATATTTT

J gene: TRBJ1-5
clone size: few
D gene: NA
V gene: TRBV11-2
CDR3 protein: CASSIGINQPQHF
CDR3 DNA: TGTGCCAGCAGCATCGGCATCAATCAGCCCCAGCATTTT

J gene: TRBJ1-1
clone size: many
D gene: NA
V gene: TRBV20-1
CDR3 protein: CSARQMYEAFF
CDR3 DNA: TGCAGTGCTAGACAGATGTATGAAGCTTTCTTT

J gene: TRBJ1-3
clone size: many
D gene: NA
V gene: TRBV12-3/TRBV12-4
CDR3 protein: CASSRDLGNTIYF
CDR3 DNA: TGTGCCAGCAGCAGGGACCTTGGAAACACCATATATTTT

J gene: TRBJ2-4
clone size: many
D gene: NA
V gene: TRBV7-9
CDR3 protein: CASSYEVSWTANIQYF
CDR3 DNA: TGTGCCAGCAGCTATGAGGTGTCTTGGACTGCAAACATTCAGTACTTC

J gene: TRBJ1-2
clone size: many
D gene: NA
V gene: TRBV5-6
CDR3 protein: CASSLGTGDRYGYTF
CDR3 DNA: TGTGCCAGCAGCTTGGGTACGGGGGATCGGTATGGCTACACCTTC

J gene: TRBJ1-2
clone size: many
D gene: TRBD1
V gene: TRBV29-1
CDR3 protein: CSAPSTGYNYGYTF
CDR3 DNA: TGCAGCGCCCCTTCGACAGGGTACAACTATGGCTACACCTTC

J gene: TRBJ2-5
clone size: many
D gene: NA
V gene: TRBV5-1
CDR3 protein: CASSLEGSQDTQYF
CDR3 DNA: TGCGCCAGCAGCTTGGAGGGGTCCCAAGATACCCAGTACTTC

J gene: TRBJ2-7
clone size: many
D gene: NA
V gene: TRBV6-2/TRBV6-3
CDR3 protein: CASSYVRAYYEQYF
CDR3 DNA: TGTGCCAGCAGTTACGTCAGGGCCTACTACGAGCAGTACTTC

J gene: TRBJ2-7
clone size: many
D gene: NA
V gene: TRBV12-3/TRBV12-4
CDR3 protein: CASSLKGTGPYEQYF
CDR3 DNA: TGTGCCAGCAGTTTAAAGGGAACAGGACCCTACGAGCAGTACTTC

J gene: TRBJ2-5
clone size: few
D gene: TRBD1
V gene: TRBV6-1
CDR3 protein: CASSDYLGQLEETQYF
CDR3 DNA: TGTGCCAGCAGTGATTATTTGGGACAGTTAGAAGAGACCCAGTACTTC

J gene: TRBJ2-7
clone size: many
D gene: NA
V gene: TRBV3-1
CDR3 protein: CASRGDAYEQYF
CDR3 DNA: TGTGCCAGCAGAGGGGACGCCTACGAGCAGTACTTC

J gene: TRBJ2-5
clone size: many
D gene: NA
V gene: TRBV5-4
CDR3 protein: CASSTWADQETQYF
CDR3 DNA: TGTGCCAGCAGCACCTGGGCGGACCAAGAGACCCAGTACTTC

J gene: TRBJ2-7
clone size: NA
D gene: TRBD1
V gene: TRBV6-2/TRBV6-3
CDR3 protein: CASSATGTGTYEQYF
CDR3 DNA: TGTGCCAGCAGTGCGACCGGGACAGGGACTTACGAGCAGTACTTC

J gene: TRBJ1-1
clone size: many
D gene: NA
V gene: TRBV15
CDR3 protein: CATSTTGDTEAFF
CDR3 DNA: TGTGCCACCAGCACTACAGGAGACACTGAAGCTTTCTTT

J gene: TRBJ2-5
clone size: many
D gene: NA
V gene: TRBV11-2
CDR3 protein: CASSLTFTYVGVETQYF
CDR3 DNA: TGTGCCAGCAGCTTGACCTTTACGTATGTGGGAGTAGAGACCCAGTACTTC

J gene: TRBJ2-2
clone size: NA
D gene: NA
V gene: TRBV11-1
CDR3 protein: CASSLDHIVLTGELFF
CDR3 DNA: TGTGCCAGCAGCTTAGACCACATAGTATTGACCGGGGAGCTGTTTTTT